The text below deals with one TCR beta chain. Its binding antigen is unknown. This sample is drawn from a study of cytomegalovirus exposure and HLA in healthy donors (dated by TCRdb to 2016 to 2017). As for the study more broadly: An earlier analysis of roughly 500 of the donors reported approximately 290 Gb of sequence data and 117 million unique TCR beta sequences from around 200 million T cells. HLA typing included class I and class II loci at four-digit resolution. The later analysis used no new phenotypic data to find candidate immune exposures, relying instead on TCR beta sequences and their occurrence across donors. An earlier analysis of 587 of the donors used high-throughput TCR beta sequencing to judge whether each TCR beta V gene segment behaved as functional or pseudogenic. In a later genetic analysis, genome-wide SNP genotypes for about 55% of the roughly 670 donors were used, and that subset was treated as a discovery cohort. Besides the first cohort of around 670 subjects, a separate validation cohort made up of some 110 different subjects was used. The study used immunosequencing to profile the T cell repertoires of some 600 subjects and linked those repertoires to cytomegalovirus serostatus. A later analysis re-examined previously published TCR beta repertoires from over 500 donors and added high-resolution HLA genotyping to investigate patterns of TCR occurrence. Alongside the repertoire data, information on donor age, sex, ethnicity and CMV serostatus was compiled. The number of typed donors differed by locus: about 620-640 for A, B, C, DRB1 and DQB1; approximately 540 for DQA1; 606 for DPA1; and approximately 450 for DPB1. Among the approximately 420 genotyped donors, around 81% belonged to the genetic ancestry cluster associated with self-reported Caucasian donors. The study aimed to test whether cataloging public T cell receptors could reveal signatures of past pathogen exposure. Every repertoire in the discovery cohort had been generated on one and the same sequencing platform. An early release that covered about 600 HLA-typed donors contained about 300 gigabases of sequencing data and some 87 million unique TCR sequences. High-throughput TCR immunosequencing, statistical association of individual TCRs with disease status, and machine learning were combined to predict cytomegalovirus infection status. Roughly five DR-DQ haplotypes were handled as single units for association and clustering because linkage in the cohort was strong. Across approximately 420 genotyped donors of the cohort, an average of about 240,000 unique TCR beta nucleotide sequences per donor were sequenced, and roughly 20% of those sequences were non-productive. What the authors observed across the whole study: Because counts were too low, seventeen rarely observed V segments, including chromosome 9 orphons, were left out of the earlier analysis of roughly 600 of the donors. The authors suggested that the approach could potentially be extended to other disease states and immunological phenotypes. Presence/absence analyses assumed roughly uniform sequencing depth across donors, an assumption that may not hold. A later genetic analysis associated a missense DCLRE1C variant with V-gene and J-gene trimming of TCR beta chains, and an independent cohort replicated the association. Because HLA typing was unavailable for some donors at each locus, only the typed subset was used in association tests. A later analysis found that HLA-associated TCR beta chains were more clonally expanded and had lower generation probabilities than equally common non-associated chains. According to a later analysis, most CMV-associated TCR beta chains appeared to be HLA-restricted, and the HLA associations seemed to be driven largely by CMV exposure. Broadly in line with IMGT annotations, most TCR beta V segments showed up in productive rearrangements about 87% or about 30% of the time in an earlier analysis of some 590 of the donors. Across donors, most TCR sequences were observed very rarely, whereas some public TCRs were present in many individuals. Assigning TCR associations to individual alleles was difficult when HLA alleles, especially DR and DQ, strongly co-occurred. In this cohort, only TCR beta chains were sequenced, and detectable features were limited by the absence of alpha or paired-chain data. In vitro tests confirmed that three of the cytomegalovirus-associated TCR beta chains recognize cytomegalovirus antigens. Correlated functional status among segregating V segments might be attributable to linkage disequilibrium, but an unknown experimental factor could not be ruled out. Because the 87-base-pair reads could not distinguish some IMGT-functional V segments, including TRBV6-2 and TRBV6-3, those segments were excluded. The study gave a list of 150 to 200 TCR beta chains associated with cytomegalovirus. A further reported finding was that TCR beta sequences accurately predicted the HLA-A and HLA-B alleles for most subjects in the first cohort. A later analysis reported that several top co-occurrence clusters appeared linked to parvovirus B19, influenza, CMV and Epstein-Barr virus. In both the original and validation cohorts, the classifier was reported to diagnose cytomegalovirus status with high specificity and sensitivity. A group of highly shared sequence variants was considered likely to be a technical artifact of the sequencing pipeline. The only immune exposure information available for the cohort was CMV serostatus. A later analysis associated 16,951 TCR beta sequences with specific HLA alleles at a false discovery rate of 0.05. According to a later analysis, TCR association rates differed among HLA loci, with DRB1 alleles showing the most associated TCRs and HLA-C alleles showing the fewest. A later genetic analysis reported fewer N-insertions in productive TCRs among donors in an Asian-associated ancestry cluster than the roughly 620-donor mean.

The cohort comprised some 730 healthy bone marrow donors. At the time of sampling, all cohort members were nominally healthy, though unrecorded immune exposures were likely present. The donor was CMV seropositive and belonged to the group of 250 to 300 seropositive cohort members. A peripheral blood sample was collected from each donor, and TCR beta sequencing was performed on peripheral blood mononuclear cells. Genomic DNA was extracted from the blood cell samples with the Qiagen DNeasy Blood Extraction Kit. Library construction relied on the immunoSEQ multiplex PCR assay. A mixture of 60 forward primers for TCR Vbeta segments and 13 reverse primers for TCR Jbeta segments was used in the multiplex PCR. Amplification of the CDR3 region of rearranged TCR beta genes was performed with a multiplex PCR assay on genomic DNA. On the Illumina HiSeq System, the amplified TCR beta libraries were sequenced as 87-base-pair reads. Regarding the original processing steps: Across the 500 to 750 repertoires, a later analysis counted tens of millions of unique TCR beta chains, about 10 million of which were shared by at least two donors. Raw reads were error-corrected and collapsed into unique sequences with a nearest-neighbor algorithm that merged closely related sequences to remove PCR and sequencing errors. Alignment of CDR3 sequences to IMGT reference sequences was used to assign V, D and J gene segments. Each retained sequence needed at least a six-nucleotide match to both a V gene segment and a J gene segment. A rearrangement was called productive if the CDR3 had no stop codons and remained in frame with V and J, and every other rearrangement was called non-productive. CDR3 was defined according to IMGT convention as the region running from the second conserved V-encoded cysteine to the conserved J-encoded phenylalanine. The earlier analysis of about 620 of the donors excluded sequences that lacked an unambiguous match to a single V gene segment. An earlier analysis of a few hundred of the donors called V segments functional above 56.7% productive rearrangements and segregating when the between-donor standard deviation exceeded 5%. To diagnose cytomegalovirus status from the catalog of TCR beta chain sequences, a statistical classification framework was built. A later analysis assigned V and J genes by comparing TCR nucleotide sequences with IMGT/GENE-DB human TR gene sequences. The TCRdist pipeline was used in a later analysis to assign CDR3 sequences and most-parsimonious VDJ recombination scenarios. In a later analysis, each TCR beta chain was defined by its CDR3 amino acid sequence together with its V-gene family, and reads without a unique V-gene family were excluded. To address suspected cross-contamination and a sequencing artifact, a later analysis removed a few hundred highly shared, low-generation-probability nucleotide sequences. In a later analysis, a clonal expansion index was calculated for each public chain from normalized within-repertoire ranks of inferred template counts. A later analysis computed generation probabilities with a VDJ recombination model fitted to out-of-frame rearrangements, and checked the results against IGoR. A later analysis scored TCR-TCR, TCR-HLA and TCR-CMV co-occurrence with hypergeometric tests, applying a repertoire-size bias correction to TCR pairs. A later analysis estimated false discovery rates by permuting HLA or CMV assignments 20 times. In a later analysis, co-occurring TCRs were grouped using DBSCAN, with TCRdist sequence similarity added in when clustering inside HLA-allele-positive subsets. For co-occurrence clustering, repertoires with fewer than 30,000 or more than 120,000 public chains were excluded, along with roughly 5 repertoires with anomalous nucleotide sharing. The table was pulled from immuneACCESS by TCRdb, which kept in-frame rearrangements only. Such tables lose some clones; where checked, under half of the loss comes from unresolved V genes, and the rest has no known cause. That table gives V, J and clone size, and the DNA gave D and trimming. The table held for this sample gives just under 80,000 clones. 3.8% of the sample is taken by the ten largest.

Including cysteine and phenylalanine, the CDR3 has 15 amino acids. Only the CDR3 region is kept as DNA, spanning 45 bases read in frame from base 1. Based on the germline V gene, the CDR1 and CDR2 sequences are SGHDT and YYEEEE. V lost 0 bases and J lost 0 bases; the stretch between them is 10 bases long. The rearranged segments are TRBV5-6 and TRBJ2-7, with the D gene uncertain. The sample consisted of PBMCs. The TCR sequence derives from a man between 18 and 29 years old in good health and CMV-seropositive. The DNA sequence is TGTGCCAGCAGCTTGGGCGGCGGCACCTCCTACGAGCAGTACTTC. Its protein reads: CASSLGGGTSYEQYF.